A single sample is the source of the 25 T cell receptor beta chains below, sequenced in a study of T cell repertoires in cytomegalovirus infection. The antigens of these receptors remain unknown. MiXCR, applied by TCRdb to the reads, yields one record per CDR3 protein. The profile shows about 340,000 distinct CDR3 sequences, 25% to 30% of them singletons. This specimen consisted of cultured PBMCs, obtained from culture after CMV antigen stimulation. The receptors were sampled from a human donor in good health (CMV status not recorded). Some clones in this sample may be carry-over from other donors' samples.

The V call is TRBV2, the J call TRBJ1-1; no definite D call. CDR3 length: 11 amino acids. Germline V gene sequence: CDR1 SNHLY, CDR2 FYNNEI. The V and J ends lost 10 bases and 8 bases respectively, with 14 bases between them. The CDR3 DNA follows: TGTGCCACCAATCTTCAGCTCGAAGCTTTCTTT. It codes for CATNLQLEAFF.

This clonotype was observed a handful of times. The rearrangement uses TRBV6-2 or TRBV6-3 and TRBJ2-1; 11 nucleotides agree with TRBD2. The CDR3 sequence is 16 residues long. V lost 5 bases, J lost 7 bases, and 10 bases stayed unmatched. The germline CDR1 and CDR2 sequences are MNHEY and SVGEGT. The chain's CDR3 is CASSTIAGGPKNEQFF. The CDR3 DNA is TGTGCCAGCAGTACCATAGCGGGGGGGCCGAAAAATGAGCAGTTCTTC.

A few counts support this clonotype. The chain employs TRBV27 and TRBJ2-1; 11 nucleotides line up with TRBD2. J lost 8 bases, V lost 4 bases, and 10 bases had no gene match. The length of the CDR3 is 16 residues. CDR1 and CDR2 from the germline V gene are MNHEY and SMNVEV (reference sequence). CDR3 sequence (DNA): TGTGCCAGCAGTTCTCCGTCTAGCGGGGGGCCGGATGAGCAGTTCTTC. Protein sequence: CASSSPSSGGPDEQFF.

The sample holds a few counts of this clonotype. V gene TRBV27 combines with J gene TRBJ2-1, with TRBD2 identical over 11 bases. The germline V gene encodes CDR1 MNHEY and CDR2 SMNVEV (reference sequence). Trimming at V came to 6 bases and at J to 4 bases, leaving 8 bases not matched to a gene. CDR3 length: 16 residues. The CDR3 protein is CASSTRLAGRYNEQFF. DNA of the CDR3: TGTGCCAGCAGCACTAGACTAGCGGGACGGTACAATGAGCAGTTCTTC.

V and J are TRBV20-1 and TRBJ1-5; D is unclear. V lost 0 bases to trimming and J lost 4 bases, with 13 bases between them. This CDR3 comprises 15 residues. The germline V gene encodes CDR1 DFQATT and CDR2 SNEGSKA (reference sequence). The CDR3 bases are TGCAGTGCTAGAGATCCCGCCAGCGATAATCAGCCCCAGCATTTT. It encodes CSARDPASDNQPQHF.

CDR3: CSARVSGGADTQYF. The CDR3 DNA reads as TGCAGTGCTAGAGTTAGCGGGGGCGCAGATACGCAGTATTTT. The chain combines TRBV20-1 with TRBJ2-3; TRBD2 aligns across 9 bases. The CDR3 sequence is 14 residues long. The junction had 3 bases not matched to a gene; V was cut back by 1 base and J by 4 bases. The germline CDR1 and CDR2 sequences are DFQATT and SNEGSKA (reference sequence).

At least ten counts were recorded for this clonotype. The gene calls are TRBV7-2 and TRBJ2-5, with TRBD1 identical over 12 bases. CDR3 length: 23 residues. The V gene end was trimmed by 3 bases and the J gene end by 5 bases; junction bases not matched to a gene: 28. Germline loops: CDR1 SGHTA, CDR2 FQGNSA. The CDR3 sequence: CASSLETVGPNIVGTGGLETQYF. The CDR3 DNA reads TGTGCCAGCAGCTTGGAGACAGTCGGACCTAACATTGTGGGGACAGGGGGCTTGGAGACCCAGTACTTC. Based on the CDR3 plus reference TRBV7-2 and TRBJ2-5, the full variable domain is GAGVSQSPSNKVTEKGKDVELRCDPISGHTALYWYRQSLGQGLEFLIYFQGNSAPDKSGLPSDRFSAERTGGSVSTLTIQRTQQEDSAVYLCASSLETVGPNIVGTGGLETQYFGPGTRLLVL.

Only a few counts were recorded for this clonotype. The chain is built from TRBV7-9 and TRBJ2-7; D possibly corresponds to TRBD2 (6 bases). The germline V and J ends were trimmed by 3 bases and 3 bases, with 9 bases remaining between them. Germline CDR1 is SEHNR and CDR2 is FQNEAQ (reference sequence). This CDR3 contains 13 residues. In DNA, the CDR3 is TGTGCCAGCAGCTTGGACTATATCTACGAGCAGTACTTC. Translated, it gives CASSLDYIYEQYF.

This sequence joins TRBV10-3 and TRBJ1-5; 8 nucleotides match TRBD1. The germline CDR1 and CDR2 sequences are ENHRY and SYGVKD. Germline trimming cut 3 bases from V and 6 bases from J; bases unmatched to any gene: 1. This CDR3 has 13 residues. The CDR3 reads CAISDTGGQPQHF. The CDR3 DNA sequence: TGTGCCATCAGTGATACAGGGGGTCAGCCCCAGCATTTT.

This clonotype was detected only a few times. The chain joins TRBV9 to TRBJ1-5; a weak D match, TRBD1 (6 bases). V lost 4 bases and J lost 5, with 16 bases in between. Germline V gene data show CDR1 as SGDLS and CDR2 as YYNGEE. CDR3 length: 15 residues. The CDR3 reads CASSFSGTNDQPQHF. The DNA for the CDR3 is TGTGCCAGCAGCTTTTCCGGGACAAACGATCAGCCCCAGCATTTT.

The CDR3 DNA follows: TGCAGTGCTAGCGATGTGTGGAACACTGAAGCTTTCTTT. As protein: CSASDVWNTEAFF. The chain uses TRBV20-1 and TRBJ1-1; D call uncertain. The CDR3 spans 13 residues. Germline lookup yields CDR1 DFQATT and CDR2 SNEGSKA (reference sequence). The V end was cut by 3 bases, the J end by 1 base, with 9 bases between.

The rearrangement uses TRBV10-3 and TRBJ2-1; possible D gene TRBD2, 6 bases. The CDR3 runs 12 residues. V was clipped by 6 bases and J by 7 bases, with 10 bases between them. Germline loops: CDR1 ENHRY, CDR2 SYGVKD. The CDR3 DNA is TGTGCCATCAGCGGGGCGGGGAATGAGCAGTTCTTC. Translated: CAISGAGNEQFF.

This clonotype turned up a few times. This chain uses TRBV10-3 with TRBJ2-2; perhaps TRBD1 as D (6 bases). From germline, CDR1 is ENHRY and CDR2 SYGVKD. With 11 bases removed from V and 0 bases from J, the gap between germline ends came to 22 bases. This CDR3 spans 17 amino acids. DNA for the CDR3: TGTGCCTCGAACGACAGGTCAAACCTCGCGAACACCGGGGAGCTGTTTTTT. Amino acids: CASNDRSNLANTGELFF.

The chain combines TRBV12-3 or TRBV12-4 with TRBJ2-1; 10 positions agree with TRBD1. With 4 bases clipped from V and 12 bases from J, the junction kept 6 bases outside the gene matches. The CDR3 loop spans 13 amino acids. The CDR3 nucleotides read TGTGCCAGCAGTTCAAGCCGGGACAGGGGGCAGTTCTTC. Translation gives CASSSSRDRGQFF.

This clonotype was seen a few times. The chain has TRBV10-3 and TRBJ1-2, with D maybe TRBD1 (5 bases). Trimming took off 3 bases at V and 6 bases at J, with 14 bases between the two ends. The CDR3 covers 14 residues. Per germline, CDR1 ENHRY and CDR2 SYGVKD. Here the CDR3 DNA reads TGTGCCATCAGTGAAAGGCAGGGACGGGATGGCTACACCTTC. It translates to CAISERQGRDGYTF.

There are many counts of this clonotype. V gene TRBV7-2 combines with J gene TRBJ1-1; D is ambiguous. The CDR3 length is 13 residues. Germline V lookup: CDR1 SGHTA, CDR2 FQGNSA. The V end was cut by 6 bases, the J end by 5 bases, with 13 bases between. Here the CDR3 reads CASRDLRGTEAFF. The CDR3 DNA reads as TGTGCCAGCAGAGATCTGAGAGGGACTGAAGCTTTCTTT.

The gene calls are TRBV7-2 and TRBJ2-4; D is unclear. The CDR3 is 13 amino acids. In germline, CDR1 is SGHTA, CDR2 FQGNSA. Trimming stripped 0 bases from V and 8 bases from J, with 8 bases between. For the CDR3, the DNA is TGTGCCAGCAGCTTAGCGCCCCGGGACATTCAGTACTTC. The encoded protein is CASSLAPRDIQYF.

This clonotype came up many times. The V and J genes are TRBV7-3 and TRBJ2-1; 16 bases are shared with TRBD2. V gave up 5 bases and J gave up 5 bases; unmatched junction bases: 12. The CDR3 has 19 residues. Germline assignment: CDR1 SGHTA and CDR2 FQGTGA. This chain's CDR3 is CASSPGGTSGRARNNEQFF. The CDR3, as DNA: TGTGCCAGCAGCCCGGGAGGGACTAGCGGGAGGGCCAGGAACAATGAGCAGTTCTTC. The whole variable domain, filled in from reference TRBV7-3 and TRBJ2-1, reads GAGVSQTPSNKVTEKGKYVELRCDPISGHTALYWYRQSLGQGPEFLIYFQGTGAADDSGLPNDRFFAVRPEGSVSTLKIQRTERGDSAVYLCASSPGGTSGRARNNEQFFGPGTRLTVL.

The table lists this clonotype with a count of one. The gene calls are TRBV12-3 or TRBV12-4 and TRBJ2-3; D unresolved. V shed 1 base and J shed 8 bases, with 13 bases lying between them. The CDR3 covers 14 residues. DNA for the CDR3: TGTGCCAGCAGTTTAGGCCGCAAATCCGGTACGCAGTATTTT. It is translated as CASSLGRKSGTQYF.

This clonotype was seen ten or more times. The chain's CDR3 is CASSPKVAGRMTSYNEQFF. The CDR3 DNA reads as TGTGCCAGCAGCCCGAAGGTAGCGGGTCGGATGACCTCCTACAATGAGCAGTTCTTC. The genes are TRBV7-8 and TRBJ2-1; 7 bases match TRBD2. Looked up from germline, CDR1 is SGHVS and CDR2 is FQNEAQ. The CDR3 consists of 19 residues. The junction had 16 bases not matched to a gene; V was cut back by 5 bases and J by 0 bases.

The gene calls are TRBV4-3 and TRBJ1-5; D possibly corresponds to TRBD1 (6 bases). CDR1 and CDR2 (germline): LGHNA, YSLEER. CDR3 length equals 15 residues. V lost 0 bases, J lost 5 bases, and 11 bases lay in between. The CDR3 DNA follows: TGCGCCAGCAGCCAAGAGGACAGTGAGTATCAGCCCCAGCATTTT. Its protein is CASSQEDSEYQPQHF.

The chain is built from TRBV11-3 and TRBJ2-5; perhaps TRBD1 as D (6 bases). CDR1 SGHNT and CDR2 YENEEA come from the germline V gene. Trimming cost V 1 base and J 5 bases, with 26 bases left between them. This CDR3 comprises 19 residues. The CDR3 protein is CASSLGPTWDTPRGETQYF. For the CDR3, the DNA is TGTGCCAGCAGCTTAGGACCCACATGGGACACCCCGCGAGGGGAGACCCAGTACTTC.

This chain uses TRBV18 with TRBJ2-5; 9 bases are shared with TRBD1. Trimming cost V 0 bases and J 0 bases; bases outside gene matches: 5. This CDR3 has 17 residues. The germline V gene has CDR1 KGHSH and CDR2 LQKENI. CDR3 DNA sequence: TGTGCCAGCTCACCACCCTACAGGGGGCGGAACCAAGAGACCCAGTACTTC. Its protein product is CASSPPYRGRNQETQYF.

This clonotype was seen a handful of times. This chain connects TRBV12-5 to TRBJ1-5; the D gene is possibly TRBD1 (5 bases). The V gene lost 0 bases and the J gene lost 3 bases, with 12 bases spanning the gap. CDR3 length: 16 residues. The V gene's germline CDR1 is LGHNT and CDR2 FRNRAP. CDR3 loop: CASGLVLTGINQPQHF. CDR3 bases: TGTGCTAGTGGTTTGGTTCTCACAGGTATCAATCAGCCCCAGCATTTT.

This clonotype was counted a few times. The genes are TRBV7-6 and TRBJ2-6; 12 bases are a match to TRBD1. CDR1 SGHVS and CDR2 FNYEAQ come from the germline V gene. Germline trimming cut 2 bases from V and 4 bases from J; bases unmatched to any gene: 9. CDR3 length: 19 residues. The CDR3 loop is CASSLRPGQGAVGANVLTF. CDR3 in DNA: TGTGCCAGCAGCTTACGACCGGGACAGGGGGCGGTAGGGGCCAACGTCCTGACTTTC.